This T cell receptor beta chain was identified during a study of identical twins. General study points: While abundant cord blood beta clonotypes carried fewer insertions, memory repertoires showed no such pattern. Not following the same donors, the study drew its conclusions from cross-sectional statistical analysis. There was an excess of low generation probability in the out-of-frame alpha sequences that twins shared.

This clonotype was counted many times. Its antigen is unknown. The CDR3 runs 14 residues. Between the trimmed V and J ends, which lost 8 bases and 4 bases, there was a span of 14 bases. TCRdb recomputed calls from the 5' RACE reads with MiXCR, one row per CDR3 protein. This table has some 500,000 distinct CDR3 sequences, more than 9% appearing once. The sample was also linked to a second study, of yellow fever vaccine responses in identical twins.

Sequenced material: PBMCs. The clonotype originates from a woman aged 18-29 years in good health. The chain employs TRBV12-3 or TRBV12-4 and TRBJ2-2; D may match TRBD1 or TRBD2 (5 bases each). The CDR3 DNA reads TGTGCCAGCCACATATGGGACCGCACCGGGGAGCTGTTTTTT. Translation gives CASHIWDRTGELFF.